This T cell receptor (beta chain) was profiled in a study of blood T cell repertoires in COVID-19. CDR3 size: 12 residues. V shed 3 bases and J shed 5 bases, with 10 bases lying between them. Germline V gives CDR1 SQVTM, CDR2 ANQGSEA. Recovery among Cohort 3 donors was established by two negative PCRs, clearance, or symptom resolution. Only in-frame clones appear in the TCRdb table, and some are missing; sequencing was by immunoSEQ multiplex PCR. The repertoire holds approximately 200,000 clones, with less than 85% as singletons. The chain has TRBV29-1 and TRBJ1-2; D not certain. The material sequenced was PBMCs or T cells enriched from blood (not recorded which). The sequence was collected from a woman aged 25 to 39 who had recovered from COVID-19. The CDR3 spells CSVDGQSYGYTF. The CDR3 DNA reads TGCAGCGTTGATGGGCAGAGTTATGGCTACACCTTC. The entire variable domain, with the rest obtained from reference TRBV29-1 and TRBJ1-2, is as follows: SAVISQKPSRDICQRGTSLTIQCQVDSQVTMMFWYRQQPGQSLTLIATANQGSEATYESGFVIDKFPISRPNLTFSTLTVSNMSPEDSSIYLCSVDGQSYGYTFGSGTRLTVV.